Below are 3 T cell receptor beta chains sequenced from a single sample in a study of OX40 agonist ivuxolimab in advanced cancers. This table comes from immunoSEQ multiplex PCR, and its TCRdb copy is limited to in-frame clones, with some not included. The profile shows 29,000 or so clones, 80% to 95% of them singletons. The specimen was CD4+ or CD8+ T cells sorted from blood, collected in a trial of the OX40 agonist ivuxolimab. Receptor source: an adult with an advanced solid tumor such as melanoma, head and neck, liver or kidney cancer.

The CDR3: CASSQDLDEQYF. The CDR3 DNA reads TGTGCCAGCAGCCAAGATCTGGACGAGCAGTACTTC. This sequence joins TRBV4-2 and TRBJ2-7; D gene uncertain. The V end lost 0 bases, the J end lost 5 bases, and 5 bases lay between the germline ends. This CDR3 has 12 amino acids. The germline CDR1 and CDR2 sequences are LGHNA and YNFKEQ.

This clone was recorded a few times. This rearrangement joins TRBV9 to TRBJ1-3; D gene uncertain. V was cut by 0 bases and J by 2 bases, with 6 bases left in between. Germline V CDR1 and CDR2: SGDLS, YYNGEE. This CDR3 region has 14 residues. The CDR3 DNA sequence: TGTGCCAGCAGCGTAGGAGGACCTGGAAACACCATATATTTT. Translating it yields CASSVGGPGNTIYF.

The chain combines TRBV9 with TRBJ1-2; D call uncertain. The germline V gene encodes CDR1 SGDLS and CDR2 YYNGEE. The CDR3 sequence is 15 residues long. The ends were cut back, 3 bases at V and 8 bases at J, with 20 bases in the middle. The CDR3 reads CASSAPLSELAGYTF. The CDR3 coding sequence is TGTGCCAGCAGCGCACCTCTCAGTGAGTTGGCGGGCTACACCTTC. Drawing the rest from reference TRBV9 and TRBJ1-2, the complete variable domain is DSGVTQTPKHLITATGQRVTLRCSPRSGDLSVYWYQQSLDQGLQFLIQYYNGEERAKGNILERFSAQQFPDLHSELNLSSLELGDSALYFCASSAPLSELAGYTFGSGTRLTVV.